These T cell receptor beta chains were read from a single sample in a study of Ad26.COV2.S vaccination and SARS-CoV-2 variants. Profiling relied on immunoSEQ multiplex PCR, and the TCRdb table lists in-frame clones only, not all of them. This table has more than 300,000 clones, 86% appearing once. The material sequenced was peripheral blood, taken in a trial of Ad26.COV2.S vaccine versus placebo. Receptors were obtained from a person between 18 and 65 years old who received the Ad26.COV2.S COVID-19 vaccine or a placebo. CDR3s include the opening cysteine and the closing phenylalanine or tryptophan. D genes are given only for firm matches. The listing skips clone size in some rows; elsewhere it reads once, few, many or a size class.

cdr3_length: 12; d_call: .; j_call: TRBJ1-5; clone_size: .; v_call: TRBV19; cdr3_nt: TGTGCGATATCGGGGGACAATCAGCCCCAGCATTTT; cdr3_aa: CAISGDNQPQHF
cdr3_length: 13; d_call: .; j_call: TRBJ1-2; clone_size: .; v_call: TRBV28; cdr3_nt: TGTGCCAGCAGCTCCCGGGGGGCCTATGGCTACACCTTC; cdr3_aa: CASSSRGAYGYTF
cdr3_length: 16; d_call: .; j_call: TRBJ1-1; clone_size: .; v_call: TRBV6-5; cdr3_nt: TGTGCCAGCAGTTACGGGGGTTGGAGGGGTGGGACTGAAGCTTTCTTT; cdr3_aa: CASSYGGWRGGTEAFF
cdr3_length: 16; d_call: .; j_call: TRBJ2-2; clone_size: .; v_call: TRBV5-1; cdr3_nt: TGCGCCAGCAGCTTGGCGGGACGACCGAACACCGGGGAGCTGTTTTTT; cdr3_aa: CASSLAGRPNTGELFF
cdr3_length: 17; d_call: TRBD2; j_call: TRBJ2-7; clone_size: .; v_call: TRBV28; cdr3_nt: TGTGCCAGCAGTTTAAGGGCTAGCGGGAATCTACCCTACGAGCAGTACTTC; cdr3_aa: CASSLRASGNLPYEQYF
cdr3_length: 13; d_call: .; j_call: TRBJ1-1; clone_size: .; v_call: TRBV5-1; cdr3_nt: TGCGCCAGTAGATGGGACCTTTACACTGAAGCTTTCTTT; cdr3_aa: CASRWDLYTEAFF
cdr3_length: 16; d_call: TRBD1; j_call: TRBJ1-3; clone_size: .; v_call: TRBV7-2; cdr3_nt: TGTGCCAGCAGCCGTTCCGGGACAGGGCCTGGAAACACCATATATTTT; cdr3_aa: CASSRSGTGPGNTIYF
cdr3_length: 15; d_call: TRBD1; j_call: TRBJ2-2; clone_size: .; v_call: TRBV11-2; cdr3_nt: TGTGCCAGCAGCCCGGGACAGGTCAGCACCGGGGAGCTGTTTTTT; cdr3_aa: CASSPGQVSTGELFF
cdr3_length: 15; d_call: .; j_call: TRBJ2-3; clone_size: .; v_call: TRBV28; cdr3_nt: TGTGCCAGCAGTTTTCTTGGCGGGAGCACAGATACGCAGTATTTT; cdr3_aa: CASSFLGGSTDTQYF
cdr3_length: 16; d_call: .; j_call: TRBJ1-4; clone_size: .; v_call: TRBV19; cdr3_nt: TGTGCCAGTAGTATCCAATCCCGGAGACATGATGAAAAACTGTTTTTT; cdr3_aa: CASSIQSRRHDEKLFF
cdr3_length: 15; d_call: .; j_call: TRBJ2-1; clone_size: .; v_call: TRBV5-4; cdr3_nt: TGTGCCAGCAGCCCCGCTGACCGGGATGTAACTGAGCAGTTCTTC; cdr3_aa: CASSPADRDVTEQFF
cdr3_length: 12; d_call: .; j_call: TRBJ2-2; clone_size: .; v_call: TRBV2; cdr3_nt: TGTGCCAGCAGAGACCCGACCGGGGAGCTGTTTTTT; cdr3_aa: CASRDPTGELFF
cdr3_length: 13; d_call: .; j_call: TRBJ1-6; clone_size: .; v_call: TRBV12-3/TRBV12-4; cdr3_nt: TGTGCCAGCAGTACCACCACCAGGACACCCCTCCACTTT; cdr3_aa: CASSTTTRTPLHF
cdr3_length: 14; d_call: TRBD2; j_call: TRBJ2-5; clone_size: many; v_call: TRBV30; cdr3_nt: TGTGCCTGGAGTAGGAACGGGGGGATAGAGACCCAGTACTTC; cdr3_aa: CAWSRNGGIETQYF
cdr3_length: 17; d_call: TRBD1; j_call: TRBJ1-6; clone_size: .; v_call: TRBV5-1; cdr3_nt: TGCGCCAGCAGCTTAAACGGACCGGGACAGGGAAGCTCACCCCTCCACTTT; cdr3_aa: CASSLNGPGQGSSPLHF
cdr3_length: 15; d_call: TRBD1; j_call: TRBJ2-7; clone_size: .; v_call: TRBV9; cdr3_nt: TGTGCCCGCAGCGGGGGGACAGGGGGCTCCTACGAGCAGTACTTC; cdr3_aa: CARSGGTGGSYEQYF
cdr3_length: 14; d_call: .; j_call: TRBJ2-5; clone_size: .; v_call: TRBV24-1; cdr3_nt: TGTGCCACCAGTTCGGGGGCGGGAGTAGAGACCCAGTACTTC; cdr3_aa: CATSSGAGVETQYF
cdr3_length: 15; d_call: .; j_call: TRBJ1-5; clone_size: .; v_call: TRBV3-1/TRBV3-2; cdr3_nt: TGTGCCAGCAGCATAGCAGGGTATGGCAATCAGCCCCAGCATTTT; cdr3_aa: CASSIAGYGNQPQHF
cdr3_length: 14; d_call: TRBD1; j_call: TRBJ1-5; clone_size: .; v_call: TRBV7-9; cdr3_nt: TGTGCCAGCAGCTCGGACAGGGTTGGCCAGCCCCAGCATTTT; cdr3_aa: CASSSDRVGQPQHF
cdr3_length: 11; d_call: .; j_call: TRBJ2-7; clone_size: few; v_call: TRBV2; cdr3_nt: TGTGCCAGCAGCGCTCCACTGGAGCAGTACTTC; cdr3_aa: CASSAPLEQYF
cdr3_length: 15; d_call: TRBD2; j_call: TRBJ2-1; clone_size: .; v_call: TRBV5-1; cdr3_nt: TGCGCCAGCAGCCAAGGACTAGCGGGAGTCGATGAGCAGTTCTTC; cdr3_aa: CASSQGLAGVDEQFF
cdr3_length: 13; d_call: .; j_call: TRBJ1-6; clone_size: .; v_call: TRBV19; cdr3_nt: TGTGCCACCTCATCGGCAGACAATTCACCCCTCCACTTT; cdr3_aa: CATSSADNSPLHF
cdr3_length: 15; d_call: .; j_call: TRBJ1-5; clone_size: .; v_call: TRBV5-1; cdr3_nt: TGCGCCAGCAGCTTGGGTCCCTTGGGCAATCAGCCCCAGCATTTT; cdr3_aa: CASSLGPLGNQPQHF
cdr3_length: 12; d_call: .; j_call: TRBJ1-2; clone_size: .; v_call: TRBV4-1; cdr3_nt: TGCGCCAGCAGCCAAGAAACCACTGGCTACACCTTC; cdr3_aa: CASSQETTGYTF
cdr3_length: 18; d_call: TRBD2; j_call: TRBJ2-5; clone_size: .; v_call: TRBV5-1; cdr3_nt: TGCGCCAGCAGCCCAGGGACTAGCGGGGCGATTCTTCAAGAGACCCAGTACTTC; cdr3_aa: CASSPGTSGAILQETQYF
cdr3_length: 14; d_call: .; j_call: TRBJ2-1; clone_size: .; v_call: TRBV27; cdr3_nt: TGTGCCAGCAGTTTAGCCCATGCTCTAGCTCCGCAGTTCTTC; cdr3_aa: CASSLAHALAPQFF
cdr3_length: 15; d_call: .; j_call: TRBJ1-5; clone_size: .; v_call: TRBV7-2; cdr3_nt: TGTGCCAGCAGCTTTAGAACTGGGGGCAATCAGCCCCAGCATTTT; cdr3_aa: CASSFRTGGNQPQHF
cdr3_length: 15; d_call: .; j_call: TRBJ2-1; clone_size: .; v_call: TRBV28; cdr3_nt: TGTGCCAGCAGTGCCGAGTTCGGACTTGGGGCTGAGCAGTTCTTC; cdr3_aa: CASSAEFGLGAEQFF
cdr3_length: 15; d_call: TRBD1; j_call: TRBJ2-5; clone_size: .; v_call: TRBV7-9; cdr3_nt: TGTGCCAGCAGCGACAGAAGACAGGGTCCAGAGACCCAGTACTTC; cdr3_aa: CASSDRRQGPETQYF
cdr3_length: 15; d_call: .; j_call: TRBJ2-1; clone_size: .; v_call: TRBV10-3; cdr3_nt: TGTGCCATCAGGGACCCGGACGGCCCCTACAATGAGCAGTTCTTC; cdr3_aa: CAIRDPDGPYNEQFF
cdr3_length: 16; d_call: .; j_call: TRBJ1-3; clone_size: once; v_call: TRBV21-1; cdr3_nt: TGTGCCAGCAAACGACAGTTGAGAGCCTCTGGAAACACCATATATTTT; cdr3_aa: CASKRQLRASGNTIYF
cdr3_length: 13; d_call: .; j_call: TRBJ1-2; clone_size: .; v_call: TRBV2; cdr3_nt: TGTGCCAGCAGTAACCGACAGGTCTATGGCTACACCTTC; cdr3_aa: CASSNRQVYGYTF
cdr3_length: 16; d_call: .; j_call: TRBJ1-1; clone_size: few; v_call: TRBV5-1; cdr3_nt: TGCGCCAGCAGCTTGGATGGACAGAGCTCGAACACTGAAGCTTTCTTT; cdr3_aa: CASSLDGQSSNTEAFF
cdr3_length: 13; d_call: .; j_call: TRBJ1-5; clone_size: .; v_call: TRBV10-3; cdr3_nt: TGTGCCATCGGAGCTGGGGGTAATCAGCCCCAGCATTTT; cdr3_aa: CAIGAGGNQPQHF